This TCR beta chain was captured by sequencing in a study of T cell repertoires in cytomegalovirus infection. Study background: HLA-B-restricted CMV epitopes that are well studied, plus recently identified HLA-C-restricted ones, were used by the study. Matching HLA type, along with CMV infection, was indicated by public TCR beta signatures. Study-wide results and caveats: Dominant in the ex vivo response were TCR beta clonotypes restricted by HLA-C and specific for CMV. Frequencies of public TCR beta families were cumulated, and this identified carriers of CMV plus the relevant HLA.

TCRdb re-called the reads with MiXCR, one entry per CDR3 protein. The profile shows around 300,000 distinct CDR3 sequences, about 25% of them singletons. The germline V gene encodes CDR1 MNHNY and CDR2 SVGAGI (reference sequence). V lost 7 bases, J lost 4 bases, and 2 bases stayed unmatched. This CDR3 is 13 amino acids long. This clonotype was seen a handful of times. The antigen remains undetermined. The chain recombines TRBV6-6 with TRBJ2-7; 12 bases fit TRBD2. The clonotype was recovered from a human donor in good health (CMV status not recorded). Some clones in this sample may be carry-over from other donors' samples. The starting material was cultured PBMCs, obtained from culture after CMV antigen stimulation. CDR3 sequence: CASIGTSGYEQYV. DNA for the CDR3: TGTGCCAGCATCGGGACTAGCGGGTACGAGCAGTACGTC.